Reported below is one TCR beta chain. Its matching antigen is unknown. The data derive from a study of OX40 agonist ivuxolimab in advanced cancers. Study-level points and caveats: Patients with a partial response at 0.1-3.0 mg/kg had among the lowest clonal expansion. At 0.1 to 3.0 mg/kg and by week 6, CD4+ and CD8+ T cells in the blood had expanded clonally.

The CDR3 runs to 14 residues. In germline, CDR1 is LNHDA, CDR2 SQIVND (reference sequence). Trimming shortened V by 7 bases and J by 4 bases, and 14 bases separated the two germline ends. The table came from immunoSEQ multiplex PCR; TCRdb's copy has only in-frame clones and leaves some out. Among about 97,000 clones listed, roughly 90% were seen once. The chain uses TRBV19 and TRBJ1-3; D gene uncertain. The specimen was CD4+ or CD8+ T cells sorted from blood, collected in a trial of the OX40 agonist ivuxolimab. This clonotype was sampled from an adult with an advanced solid tumor such as melanoma, head and neck, liver or kidney cancer. The CDR3 DNA sequence: TGTGCCAGTAAGGGTGGTTATTCCGGAAACACCATATATTTT. This sequence encodes CASKGGYSGNTIYF.